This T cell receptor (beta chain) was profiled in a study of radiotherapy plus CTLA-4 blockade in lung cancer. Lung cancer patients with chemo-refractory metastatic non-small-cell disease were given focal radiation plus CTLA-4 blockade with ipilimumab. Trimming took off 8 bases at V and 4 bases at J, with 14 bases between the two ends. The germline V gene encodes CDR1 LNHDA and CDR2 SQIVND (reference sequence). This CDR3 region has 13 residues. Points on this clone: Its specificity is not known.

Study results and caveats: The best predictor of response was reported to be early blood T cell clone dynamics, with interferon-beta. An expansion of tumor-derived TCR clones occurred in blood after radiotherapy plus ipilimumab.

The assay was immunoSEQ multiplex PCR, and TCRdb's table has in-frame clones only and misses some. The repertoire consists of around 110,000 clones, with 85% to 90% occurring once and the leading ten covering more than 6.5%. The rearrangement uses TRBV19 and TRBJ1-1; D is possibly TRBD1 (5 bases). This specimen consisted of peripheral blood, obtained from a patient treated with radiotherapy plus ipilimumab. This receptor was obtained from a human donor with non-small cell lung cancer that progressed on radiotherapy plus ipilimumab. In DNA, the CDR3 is TGTGCCAGTTGTAGGGAGAGGGGCACTGAAGCTTTCTTT. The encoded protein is CASCRERGTEAFF.